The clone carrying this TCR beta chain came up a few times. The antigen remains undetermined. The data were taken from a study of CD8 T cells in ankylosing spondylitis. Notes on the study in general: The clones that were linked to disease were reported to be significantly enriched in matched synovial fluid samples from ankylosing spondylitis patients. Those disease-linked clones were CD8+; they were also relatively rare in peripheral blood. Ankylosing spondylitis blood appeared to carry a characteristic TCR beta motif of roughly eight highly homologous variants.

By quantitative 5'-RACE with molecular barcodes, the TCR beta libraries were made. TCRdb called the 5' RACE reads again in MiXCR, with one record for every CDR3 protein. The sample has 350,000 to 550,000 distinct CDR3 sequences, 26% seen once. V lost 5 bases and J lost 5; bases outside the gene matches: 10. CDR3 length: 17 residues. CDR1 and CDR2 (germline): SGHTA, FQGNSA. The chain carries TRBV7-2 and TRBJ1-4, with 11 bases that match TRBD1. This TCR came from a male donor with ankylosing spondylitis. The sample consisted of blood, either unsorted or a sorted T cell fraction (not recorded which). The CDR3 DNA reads TGTGCCAGCAGCACCCTCCCCGGGACAGGGGGAAATGAAAAACTGTTTTTT. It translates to CASSTLPGTGGNEKLFF.